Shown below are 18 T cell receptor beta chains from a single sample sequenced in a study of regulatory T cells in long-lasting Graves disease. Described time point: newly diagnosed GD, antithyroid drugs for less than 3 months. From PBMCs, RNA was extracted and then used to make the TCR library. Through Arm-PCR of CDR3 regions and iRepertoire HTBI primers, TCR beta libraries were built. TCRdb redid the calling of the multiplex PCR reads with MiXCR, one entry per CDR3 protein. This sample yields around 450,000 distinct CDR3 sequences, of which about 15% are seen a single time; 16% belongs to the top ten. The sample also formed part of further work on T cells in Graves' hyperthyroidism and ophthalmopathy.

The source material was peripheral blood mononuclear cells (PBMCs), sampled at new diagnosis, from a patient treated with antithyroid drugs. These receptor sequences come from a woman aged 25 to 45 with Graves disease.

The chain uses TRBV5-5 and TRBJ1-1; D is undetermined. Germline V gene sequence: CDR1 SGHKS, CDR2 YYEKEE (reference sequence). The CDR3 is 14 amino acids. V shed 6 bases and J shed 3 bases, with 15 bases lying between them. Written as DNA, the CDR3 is TGTGCCAGCAATCGGGGAGGGAAGGACACTGAAGCTTTCTTT. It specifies CASNRGGKDTEAFF. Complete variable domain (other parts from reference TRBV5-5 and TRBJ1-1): DAGVTQSPTHLIKTRGQQVTLRCSPISGHKSVSWYQQVLGQGPQFIFQYYEKEERGRGNFPDRFSARQFPNYSSELNVNALLLGDSALYLCASNRGGKDTEAFFGQGTRLTVV.

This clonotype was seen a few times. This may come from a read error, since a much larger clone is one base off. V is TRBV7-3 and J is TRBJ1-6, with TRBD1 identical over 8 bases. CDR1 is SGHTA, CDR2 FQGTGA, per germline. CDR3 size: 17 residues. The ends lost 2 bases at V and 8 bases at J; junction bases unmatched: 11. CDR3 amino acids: CASSLDRRGRFDSPLHF. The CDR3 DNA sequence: TGTGCCAGCAGCTTAGACCGCAGGGGGCGGTTTGATTCACCCCTCCACTTT.

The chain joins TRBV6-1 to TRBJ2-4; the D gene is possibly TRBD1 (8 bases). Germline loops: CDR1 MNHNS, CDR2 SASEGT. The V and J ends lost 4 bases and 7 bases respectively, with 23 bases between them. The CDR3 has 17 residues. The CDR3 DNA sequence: TGTGCCAGCAGTGGGACAGGGAGGGAGGGGACCCGGAACATTCAGTACTTC. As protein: CASSGTGREGTRNIQYF.

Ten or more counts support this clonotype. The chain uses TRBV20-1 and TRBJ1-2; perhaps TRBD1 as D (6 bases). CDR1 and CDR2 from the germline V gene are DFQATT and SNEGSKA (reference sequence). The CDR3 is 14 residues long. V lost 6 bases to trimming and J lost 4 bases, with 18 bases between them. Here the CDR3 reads CSALLADRGYGYTF. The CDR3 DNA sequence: TGCAGTGCCCTGCTTGCGGACAGAGGCTATGGCTACACCTTC.

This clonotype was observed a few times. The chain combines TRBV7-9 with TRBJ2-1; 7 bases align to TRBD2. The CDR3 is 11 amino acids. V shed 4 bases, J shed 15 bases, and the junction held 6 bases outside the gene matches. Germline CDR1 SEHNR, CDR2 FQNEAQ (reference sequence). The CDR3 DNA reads TGTGCCAGCAGCTCGACTAGCTTTCCGTTCTTC. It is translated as CASSSTSFPFF.

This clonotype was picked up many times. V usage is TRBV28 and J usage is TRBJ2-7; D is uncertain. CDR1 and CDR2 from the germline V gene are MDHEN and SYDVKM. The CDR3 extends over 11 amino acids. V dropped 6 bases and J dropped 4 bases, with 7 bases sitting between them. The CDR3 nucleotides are TGTGCCAGCAGGTCTTTTTACGAGCAGTACTTC. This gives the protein CASRSFYEQYF.

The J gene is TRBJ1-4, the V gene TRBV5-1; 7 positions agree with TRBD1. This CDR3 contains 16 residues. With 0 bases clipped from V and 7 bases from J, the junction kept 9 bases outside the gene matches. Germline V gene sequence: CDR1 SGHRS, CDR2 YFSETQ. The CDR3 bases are TGCGCCAGCAGCTTGGGGAAACAGGGGTCCGCTGAAAAACTGTTTTTT. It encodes CASSLGKQGSAEKLFF.

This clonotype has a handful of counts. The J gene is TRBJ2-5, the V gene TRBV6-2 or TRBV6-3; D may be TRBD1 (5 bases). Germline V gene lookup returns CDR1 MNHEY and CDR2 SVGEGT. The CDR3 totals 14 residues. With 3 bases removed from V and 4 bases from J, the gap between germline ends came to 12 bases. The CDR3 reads CASSYFPGLETQYF. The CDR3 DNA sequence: TGTGCCAGCAGTTATTTTCCAGGGCTAGAGACCCAGTACTTC.

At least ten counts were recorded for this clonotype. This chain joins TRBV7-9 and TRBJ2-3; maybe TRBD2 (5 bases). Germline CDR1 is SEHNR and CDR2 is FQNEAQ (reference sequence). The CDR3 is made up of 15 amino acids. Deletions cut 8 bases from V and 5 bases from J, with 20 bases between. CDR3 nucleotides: TGTGCCAGCGGGCCGGTGGGAGCCCCCCTAGATACGCAGTATTTT. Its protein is CASGPVGAPLDTQYF.

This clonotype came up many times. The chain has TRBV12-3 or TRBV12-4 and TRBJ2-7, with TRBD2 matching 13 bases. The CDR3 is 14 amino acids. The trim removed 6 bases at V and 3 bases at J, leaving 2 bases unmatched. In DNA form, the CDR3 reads TGTGCCAGCAGCACTAGCGGGAGGGGCTACGAGCAGTACTTC. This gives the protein CASSTSGRGYEQYF.

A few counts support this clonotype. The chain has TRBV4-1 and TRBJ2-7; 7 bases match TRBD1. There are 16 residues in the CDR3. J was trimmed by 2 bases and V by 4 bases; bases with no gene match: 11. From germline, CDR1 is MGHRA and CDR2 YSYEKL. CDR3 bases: TGCGCCAGCAGCCCCCTGGGACAGACTTCGACCTACGAGCAGTACTTC. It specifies CASSPLGQTSTYEQYF.

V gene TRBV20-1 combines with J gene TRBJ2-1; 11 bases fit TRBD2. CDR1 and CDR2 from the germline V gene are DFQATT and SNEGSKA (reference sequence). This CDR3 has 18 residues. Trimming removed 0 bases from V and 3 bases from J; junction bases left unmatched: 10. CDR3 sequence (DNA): TGCAGTGCTAGAGATGCACCCGGGACTAGCGGAGACTACAATGAGCAGTTCTTC. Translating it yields CSARDAPGTSGDYNEQFF.

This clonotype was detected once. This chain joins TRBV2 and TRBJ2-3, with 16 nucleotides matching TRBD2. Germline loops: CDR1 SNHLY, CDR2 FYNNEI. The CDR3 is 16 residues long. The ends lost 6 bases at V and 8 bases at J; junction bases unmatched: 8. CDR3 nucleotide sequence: TGTGCCAGCAGCGAGGGACTAGCGGGAGGGTTCGGTACGCAGTATTTT. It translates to CASSEGLAGGFGTQYF.

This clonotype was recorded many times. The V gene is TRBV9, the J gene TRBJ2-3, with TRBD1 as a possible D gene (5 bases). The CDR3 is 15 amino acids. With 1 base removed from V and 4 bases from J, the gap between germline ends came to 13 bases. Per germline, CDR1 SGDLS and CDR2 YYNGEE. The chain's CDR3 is CASSVRTQYSDTQYF. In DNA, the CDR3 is TGTGCCAGCAGCGTAAGGACACAATATTCAGATACGCAGTATTTT.

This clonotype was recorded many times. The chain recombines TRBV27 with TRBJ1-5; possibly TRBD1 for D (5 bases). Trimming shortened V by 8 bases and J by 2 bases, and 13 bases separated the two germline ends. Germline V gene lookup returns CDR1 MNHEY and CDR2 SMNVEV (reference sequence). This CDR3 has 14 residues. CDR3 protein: CASGRDVGNQPQHF. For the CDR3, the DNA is TGTGCCAGCGGACGGGACGTAGGCAATCAGCCCCAGCATTTT.

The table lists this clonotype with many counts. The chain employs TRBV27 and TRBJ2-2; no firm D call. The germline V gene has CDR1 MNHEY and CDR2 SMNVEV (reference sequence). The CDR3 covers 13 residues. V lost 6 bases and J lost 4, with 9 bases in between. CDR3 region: CASSIAATGELFF. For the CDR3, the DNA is TGTGCCAGCAGCATCGCCGCCACCGGGGAGCTGTTTTTT.

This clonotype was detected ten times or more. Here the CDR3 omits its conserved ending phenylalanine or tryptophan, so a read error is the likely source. Here the CDR3 reads CASCIRAGGETQYL. For the CDR3, the DNA is TGTGCCAGCTGCATACGGGCCGGAGGGGAGACCCAGTACCTC. J is TRBJ2-5 and V is TRBV12-3 or TRBV12-4; the D gene is possibly TRBD2 (6 bases). V gave up 8 bases and J gave up 5 bases, with 18 bases separating them. This CDR3 region has 14 residues.

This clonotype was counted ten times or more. The CDR3 region has the DNA TGCGCCAGCAGCCAGCCCCCCGGACACCTTGGCTACACCTTC. Amino acid sequence: CASSQPPGHLGYTF. The rearrangement uses TRBV5-1 and TRBJ1-2, with D tentatively TRBD1 (5 bases). This CDR3 contains 14 residues. Per the germline V gene, CDR1 is SGHRS and CDR2 is YFSETQ. The V and J ends lost 4 bases and 7 bases respectively, with 17 bases between them.